Below are 8 T cell receptor beta chains sequenced from a single sample in a study of beta chain features in type 1 diabetes. cDNA synthesis used the whole RNA isolate, giving expressed TCRB sequences. Profiling relied on immunoSEQ multiplex PCR, and the TCRdb table lists in-frame clones only, not all of them. In the table there are 680,000 or so clones, around 15% of which are singletons. Sequencing was carried out using naive CD4+ T cells from blood. These receptors were obtained from a man aged 18 to 30 in good health.

The chain uses TRBV6-1 and TRBJ2-5; a weak D match, TRBD2 (5 bases). V lost 8 bases and J 4 bases, leaving 17 bases between the germline ends. The CDR3 extends over 14 amino acids. CDR1 and CDR2 from the germline V gene are MNHNS and SASEGT. CDR3 amino acids: CASSSSGVGETQYF. The CDR3 region has the DNA TGTGCCAGCTCTTCGTCCGGGGTGGGAGAGACCCAGTACTTC.

The chain employs TRBV2 and TRBJ2-7, with D uncertain. With 6 bases removed from V and 0 bases from J, the gap between germline ends came to 9 bases. Germline V gene lookup returns CDR1 SNHLY and CDR2 FYNNEI. CDR3 length: 13 residues. CDR3 sequence reads: CASRDINSYEQYF. CDR3 nucleotide sequence: TGTGCCAGCAGAGACATAAACTCCTACGAGCAGTACTTC.

This clone was detected a few times. The chain uses TRBV7-9 and TRBJ2-2, with TRBD1 matching 8 bases. The CDR3 covers 16 residues. Trimming cost V 5 bases and J 4 bases; bases outside gene matches: 9. The V gene's germline CDR1 is SEHNR and CDR2 FQNEAQ (reference sequence). CDR3 sequence reads: CASSLGQGTGTGELFF. DNA of the CDR3: TGTGCCAGCAGCCTCGGACAGGGAACGGGCACCGGGGAGCTGTTTTTT.

In its sample, this clone was seen a few times. The genes are TRBV7-2 and TRBJ2-5; TRBD1 is a possible D gene (5 bases). The CDR3 totals 14 residues. V was shortened by 5 bases and J by 4 bases, with 14 bases between the two germline ends. Germline-derived CDR1 and CDR2 are SGHTA and FQGNSA. CDR3 nucleotides: TGTGCCAGCAGCCGGTCAGGGTCCGGAGAGACCCAGTACTTC. It yields the protein CASSRSGSGETQYF.

The chain is built from TRBV7-2 and TRBJ2-2; 9 bases fit TRBD1. The germline V gene encodes CDR1 SGHTA and CDR2 FQGNSA. Germline trimming cut 3 bases from V and 2 bases from J; bases unmatched to any gene: 4. This CDR3 is built from 16 residues. The CDR3 coding sequence is TGTGCCAGCAGCTTGTGGGGACAGGGAAACACCGGGGAGCTGTTTTTT. As protein: CASSLWGQGNTGELFF.

This clone has more than one count but fewer than ten. The V gene is TRBV30, the J gene TRBJ2-7, with D possibly being TRBD2 (6 bases). V lost 1 base to trimming and J lost 5 bases, with 15 bases between them. Germline lookup yields CDR1 GTSNPN and CDR2 SVGIG (reference sequence). The CDR3 consists of 14 residues. For the CDR3, the DNA is TGTGCCTGGAGTGGTGGTTCGGGGGTTCACGAGCAGTACTTC. It translates to CAWSGGSGVHEQYF.

The DNA for the CDR3 is TGCAGCGTTGGGACAGCGAGGACTGAACCGAGGAATGAGCAGTTCTTC. Protein product: CSVGTARTEPRNEQFF. The chain uses TRBV29-1 and TRBJ2-1; D perhaps matches TRBD1 (6 bases). CDR3 length: 16 residues. V was cut by 4 bases and J by 7 bases, with 23 bases left in between. Germline-derived CDR1 and CDR2 are SQVTM and ANQGSEA.

The rearrangement links TRBV28 to TRBJ2-1, with 9 bases that match TRBD2. The CDR3 spans 13 residues. CDR1 and CDR2 (germline): MDHEN, SYDVKM. The V and J ends lost 7 bases and 5 bases, in that order; junction bases with no gene match: 3. The CDR3 DNA reads TGTGCCAGCATTAGCGGGGGAGACAATGAGCAGTTCTTC. Its translation: CASISGGDNEQFF.